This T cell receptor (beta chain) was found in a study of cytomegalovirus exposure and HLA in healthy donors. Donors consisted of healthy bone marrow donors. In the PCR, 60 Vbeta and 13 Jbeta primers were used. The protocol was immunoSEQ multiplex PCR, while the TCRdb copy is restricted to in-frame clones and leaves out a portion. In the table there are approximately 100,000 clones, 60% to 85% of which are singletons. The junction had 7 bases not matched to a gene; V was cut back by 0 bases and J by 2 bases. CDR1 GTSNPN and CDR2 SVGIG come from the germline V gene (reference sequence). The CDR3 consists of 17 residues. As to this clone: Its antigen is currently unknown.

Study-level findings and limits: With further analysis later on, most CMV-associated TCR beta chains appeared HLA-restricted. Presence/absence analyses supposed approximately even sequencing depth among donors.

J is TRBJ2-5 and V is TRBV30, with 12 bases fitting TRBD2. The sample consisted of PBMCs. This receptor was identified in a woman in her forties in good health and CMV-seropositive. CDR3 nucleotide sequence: TGTGCCTGGAGTGTACTACTAGCGGGGGGCCTACAAGAGACCCAGTACTTC. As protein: CAWSVLLAGGLQETQYF.